A single sample gave rise to the 10 T cell receptor beta chains below, sequenced in a study of response to subunit inactivated influenza vaccine. TCRdb ran MiXCR on the RT-PCR reads and lists one entry per CDR3 protein. The data hold roughly 520,000 distinct CDR3 sequences, with about 25% observed a single time. The sequencing used CD4+ T cells sorted from PBMCs, collected around 5 days after vaccination. Receptors were obtained from a man aged 45-65 years who received an inactivated influenza vaccine.

The rearrangement links TRBV6-2 or TRBV6-3 to TRBJ2-7, with TRBD1 identical over 10 bases. Germline CDR1 MNHEY, CDR2 SVGEGT. Losses at the gene ends were 2 bases for V and 7 bases for J; bases not matched to a gene: 8. The CDR3 is 15 residues long. The CDR3 here is CASSYTGQGLGEQYF. CDR3 DNA sequence: TGTGCCAGCAGTTACACGGGACAGGGGCTAGGAGAGCAGTACTTC.

This clonotype was seen more than once but under ten times. The chain uses TRBV6-9 and TRBJ2-1; TRBD1 matches at 8 bases. CDR1 is MNHGY, CDR2 SVAAGI, per germline. V shed 7 bases, J shed 8 bases, and the junction held 16 bases outside the gene matches. This CDR3 region has 16 residues. CDR3 region: CASTRDRPVGTDEQFF. The CDR3, as DNA: TGTGCCAGCACCAGGGACAGGCCGGTAGGGACGGATGAGCAGTTCTTC.

This clonotype was detected a few times. This chain uses TRBV7-9 with TRBJ2-3; D unresolved. V was shortened by 5 bases and J by 10 bases, with 13 bases between the two germline ends. The CDR3 has 12 residues. CDR1 and CDR2 from the germline V gene are SEHNR and FQNEAQ (reference sequence). The CDR3 DNA reads as TGTGCCAGCAGCCACCCATGGGCATCGCAGTATTTT. It encodes CASSHPWASQYF.

This clonotype was counted a few times. The chain recombines TRBV9 with TRBJ2-2; D ambiguous. The CDR3 runs 15 residues. The germline V and J ends were trimmed by 0 bases and 2 bases, with 8 bases remaining between them. Germline values: CDR1 SGDLS, CDR2 YYNGEE. For the CDR3, the DNA is TGTGCCAGCAGCGTAGAACTACCCAACACCGGGGAGCTGTTTTTT. This encodes CASSVELPNTGELFF.

In its sample, this clonotype was seen a few times. The chain has TRBV6-5 and TRBJ2-2; D uncertain. The CDR3 sequence is 14 residues long. Trimming left V 1 base short and J 1 base short, with 4 bases between. From germline, CDR1 is MNHEY and CDR2 SVGAGI. CDR3 in amino acids: CASSYFQNTGELFF. CDR3 in DNA: TGTGCCAGCAGTTACTTTCAGAACACCGGGGAGCTGTTTTTT.

This clonotype was seen only a few times. The rearrangement links TRBV7-8 to TRBJ1-1, with D tentatively TRBD1 (5 bases). The CDR3 is made up of 14 amino acids. The ends were cut back, 4 bases at V and 1 base at J, with 10 bases in the middle. From germline, CDR1 is SGHVS and CDR2 FQNEAQ. CDR3 amino acids: CASSYSRENTEAFF. The CDR3 DNA sequence: TGTGCCAGCAGCTACTCCAGGGAGAACACTGAAGCTTTCTTT.

This clonotype was picked up a small number of times. The chain links TRBV5-6 to TRBJ2-3, with D maybe TRBD1 (6 bases). Germline loops: CDR1 SGHDT, CDR2 YYEEEE. The CDR3 has 16 amino acids. V was clipped by 2 bases and J by 2 bases, with 15 bases between them. CDR3 region: CASSFLGQPNTDTQYF. As DNA, the CDR3 is TGTGCCAGCAGCTTCTTAGGACAGCCCAACACAGATACGCAGTATTTT.

This clonotype appeared a few times. The V gene is TRBV7-2, the J gene TRBJ2-5; the D gene is possibly TRBD1 (5 bases). V gave up 5 bases and J gave up 2 bases, with 15 bases separating them. Germline assignment: CDR1 SGHTA and CDR2 FQGNSA. This CDR3 comprises 15 residues. CDR3: CASSQTWGVQETQYF. The CDR3 coding sequence is TGTGCCAGCAGCCAAACTTGGGGCGTTCAAGAGACCCAGTACTTC.

This clonotype was recorded a few times. The J gene is TRBJ2-1, the V gene TRBV12-3 or TRBV12-4, with D maybe TRBD1 (6 bases). The CDR3 runs 16 residues. V was pared by 6 bases and J by 1 base, with 16 bases between. As DNA, the CDR3 is TGTGCCAGCAGGATACAGGGCCCCTCGTCCTACAATGAGCAGTTCTTC. Its protein is CASRIQGPSSYNEQFF.

This clonotype was counted a few times. The chain uses TRBV7-8 and TRBJ2-7; TRBD1 aligns across 9 bases. Germline CDR1 SGHVS, CDR2 FQNEAQ. The CDR3 is 18 amino acids. Germline trimming cut 0 bases from V and 1 base from J; bases unmatched to any gene: 10. The DNA for the CDR3 is TGTGCCAGCAGCTTAGCCGATCTCTTCGGGACAGGGTCCTACGAGCAGTACTTC. It translates to CASSLADLFGTGSYEQYF. The full variable domain, rest sourced from reference TRBV7-8 and TRBJ2-7, is GAGVSQSPRYKVAKRGQDVALRCDPISGHVSLFWYQQALGQGPEFLTYFQNEAQLDKSGLPSDRFFAERPEGSVSTLKIQRTQQEDSAVYLCASSLADLFGTGSYEQYFGPGTRLTVT.